This T cell receptor beta chain was sequenced for a study of T cells after posttransplantation cyclophosphamide. Busulfan-fludarabine conditioning, marrow transplant, and cyclophosphamide on days +3 and +4 were administered. In regard to this clone: Its specificity is not known.

The assay was immunoSEQ multiplex PCR, and TCRdb's table has in-frame clones only and misses some. This table has some 7,100 clones, around 82% appearing once. Trimming left V 8 bases short and J 2 bases short, with 7 bases between. This CDR3 contains 13 residues. The germline gives CDR1 SGHTA, CDR2 FQGTGA. General study findings and limits: Recipient CMV seropositivity and CMV reactivation strongly tracked TRB clonality. Later post-transplant blood repertoires were often dominated by donor CD8+ memory clones.

The chain combines TRBV7-3 with TRBJ2-6, with unresolved D. The clonotype comes from a female patient in her thirties or forties who received an allogeneic stem cell transplant from a related donor, was CMV-positive, and had no GVHD. Certain T cells may be donor cells from the graft. The sample consisted of CD4+ T cells sorted from blood, taken approximately 1,200 days after allogeneic stem cell transplant with posttransplant cyclophosphamide. The CDR3 here is CASGRTGANVLTF. CDR3 in DNA: TGTGCCAGCGGCAGGACTGGGGCCAACGTCCTGACTTTC.